These T cell receptor beta chains were read from a single sample in a study of blood T cell repertoires in COVID-19. Some clones are missing from TCRdb's copy, which holds only in-frame ones; the method was immunoSEQ multiplex PCR. The sample yields more than 250,000 clones, around 87% seen once. Sequencing used PBMCs or T cells enriched from blood (not recorded which). Receptors originate from a woman aged 25 to 45 who had recovered from COVID-19. Each CDR3 is given with its conserved first and last residue. The D gene is left open where the match is weak. Rows may omit the clone size; those that give it use once, few, many or a size class.

cdr3_length	clone_size	d_call	v_call	j_call	cdr3_nt	cdr3_aa
16	-	-	TRBV7-6	TRBJ1-6	TGTGCCAGCAGCCCGACGGGTACCCGCCTGAATTCACCCCTCCACTTT	CASSPTGTRLNSPLHF
15	-	-	TRBV19	TRBJ1-6	TGTGCCAGTAGTATAGCCGGGACTGACAATTCACCCCTCCACTTT	CASSIAGTDNSPLHF
15	-	-	TRBV3-1/TRBV3-2	TRBJ2-5	TGTGCCAGCAGCCAAGCCCGGGACTCCCAAGAGACCCAGTACTTC	CASSQARDSQETQYF
14	-	TRBD1	TRBV6-5	TRBJ2-7	TGTGCCAGCAGTTACTTGGGACAGGGCTACGAGCAGTACTTC	CASSYLGQGYEQYF
11	few	-	TRBV2	TRBJ2-1	TGTGCCAGCCGCTATTACAATGAGCAGTTCTTC	CASRYYNEQFF
14	-	TRBD1	TRBV18	TRBJ2-7	TGTGCCAGCTCACAGGGACAGGACACCTACGAGCAGTACTTC	CASSQGQDTYEQYF
18	-	-	TRBV2	TRBJ1-4	TGTGCCAGCAGTGGGCAGGCCAAGCTAAAGAAGTCCAATGAAAAACTGTTTTTT	CASSGQAKLKKSNEKLFF
15	-	-	TRBV7-9	TRBJ2-7	TGTGCCAGCAGCGGCAGGACTGGGTACTCCTACGAGCAGTACTTC	CASSGRTGYSYEQYF
13	-	TRBD2	TRBV12-3/TRBV12-4	TRBJ2-1	TGTGCCGCCTCGCACCTAGCGGGGGGCGAGCAGTTCTTC	CAASHLAGGEQFF
16	-	-	TRBV7-8	TRBJ1-3	TGTGCCAGCAGCTTAGTGGGTACCGGAGCTGGAAACACCATATATTTT	CASSLVGTGAGNTIYF
13	once	-	TRBV7-2	TRBJ2-1	TGTGCCAGCAGCACTCGGACAGCTAATGAGCAGTTCTTC	CASSTRTANEQFF
16	few	TRBD1	TRBV4-1	TRBJ2-7	TGCGCCAGCAGCCTAGGAGGACAGGGCCTGCCCTACGAGCAGTACTTC	CASSLGGQGLPYEQYF
15	-	-	TRBV6-5	TRBJ2-4	TGTGCCAGCAGTTACCCCTCCGCGGGGATAAACATTCAGTACTTC	CASSYPSAGINIQYF
14	-	-	TRBV3-1/TRBV3-2	TRBJ1-1	TGTGCCAGCAGCCAAGAGGGGGCGAAAACTGAAGCTTTCTTT	CASSQEGAKTEAFF
18	-	TRBD2	TRBV4-2	TRBJ2-3	TGTGCCAGCAGCCAACGTGGGACTAGCGGGGGGGACACAGATACGCAGTATTTT	CASSQRGTSGGDTDTQYF
14	-	-	TRBV5-6	TRBJ1-2	TGTGCCAGCAGCTCCAGGCCAGAAGCGGCGGGCTACACCTTC	CASSSRPEAAGYTF
17	-	TRBD2	TRBV3-1/TRBV3-2	TRBJ2-2	TGTGCCAGCAGCTTGACTAGCGGGATGCCTAATACCGGGGAGCTGTTTTTT	CASSLTSGMPNTGELFF
18	-	-	TRBV7-2	TRBJ1-3	TGTGCCAGCAGCGGAAGAGGCGGGTCGGGGGTCGCTGGAAACACCATATATTTT	CASSGRGGSGVAGNTIYF
12	-	-	TRBV7-9	TRBJ1-5	TGTGCCAGCAGCTCAGACAGTCAGCCCCAGCATTTT	CASSSDSQPQHF
18	-	-	TRBV5-1	TRBJ1-1	TGCGCCAGCAGCTTGTGGATACCCCAGGGGTACATGAACACTGAAGCTTTCTTT	CASSLWIPQGYMNTEAFF
12	-	-	TRBV6-5	TRBJ2-1	TGTGCCAGCAGTTCAGGGAGGAATGAGCAGTTCTTC	CASSSGRNEQFF
10	-	-	TRBV7-3	TRBJ2-7	TGTGCCAGCATACAGGACGAGCAGTACTTC	CASIQDEQYF
14	few	TRBD1	TRBV6-5	TRBJ1-2	TGTGCCAGCAGAGGACAGGGGGCTAGCTATGGCTACACCTTC	CASRGQGASYGYTF
13	-	TRBD1	TRBV18	TRBJ1-6	TGTGCCAGCTCACCGGGACAGACTTCACCCCTCCACTTT	CASSPGQTSPLHF
19	-	TRBD2	TRBV27	TRBJ2-1	TGTGCCAGCAGTTTATCGAAGGCGCGGCGGGGGGGCCTCTACAATGAGCAGTTCTTC	CASSLSKARRGGLYNEQFF
13	-	-	TRBV6-5	TRBJ1-2	TGTGCCAGCAGTTCCGGGACACAGAATGGCTACACCTTC	CASSSGTQNGYTF
12	-	-	TRBV28	TRBJ2-7	TGTGCCAGCAGTTTGGGCGCGTACGAGCAGTACTTC	CASSLGAYEQYF
13	-	TRBD2	TRBV20-1	TRBJ2-5	TGCAGTGCCAGTTGGGAGGGCCAAGAGACCCAGTACTTC	CSASWEGQETQYF
17	-	TRBD1	TRBV7-3	TRBJ2-3	TGTGCCAGCAGCGGACCCATTCCGGGACAGCCTACAGATACGCAGTATTTT	CASSGPIPGQPTDTQYF
15	-	TRBD1	TRBV7-2	TRBJ1-1	TGTGCCAGCAGCTTTACACAGGGGCTTAACACTGAAGCTTTCTTT	CASSFTQGLNTEAFF
15	-	TRBD1	TRBV5-4	TRBJ2-5	TGTGCCAGCAGCAAAGCGACAGGGAGTGGGGAGACCCAGTACTTC	CASSKATGSGETQYF
15	-	TRBD1	TRBV5-1	TRBJ2-7	TGCGCCAGCAGCTTGGGGCCCGGGACAGGTAACGAGCAGTACTTC	CASSLGPGTGNEQYF
15	-	-	TRBV27	TRBJ1-4	TGTGCCAGCACCCTTGGCGCAGGGCTTAATGAAAAACTGTTTTTT	CASTLGAGLNEKLFF
15	-	TRBD1	TRBV11-2	TRBJ1-1	TGTGCCAGCAGCTTATGGACAGGTCCATACACTGAAGCTTTCTTT	CASSLWTGPYTEAFF
13	once	-	TRBV5-4	TRBJ1-1	TGTGCCAGCAGCTTGGCGGGGAACACTGAAGCTTTCTTT	CASSLAGNTEAFF
14	-	-	TRBV6-5	TRBJ1-2	TGTGCCAGCAGCATTTTGGGAGGGAACTATGGCTACACCTTC	CASSILGGNYGYTF
22	once	TRBD1	TRBV9	TRBJ2-5	TGTGCCAGCAGCGTAGGAGGCCCCAAGGGCCCTTCTCAGGGGGCGCGGGGAGAGACCCAGTACTTC	CASSVGGPKGPSQGARGETQYF
14	-	-	TRBV30	TRBJ1-6	TGTGCCTGCCTTCAAGCATTTTATAATTCACCCCTCCACTTT	CACLQAFYNSPLHF
13	-	-	TRBV5-6	TRBJ1-2	TGTGCCAGCAGCTTTGTCAGGGATCATGGCTACACCTTC	CASSFVRDHGYTF
13	-	-	TRBV6-5	TRBJ1-2	TGTGCCAGCTATTCGACAGTCAACTATGGCTACACCTTC	CASYSTVNYGYTF
13	-	TRBD2	TRBV15	TRBJ2-5	TGTGCCACCAGAATAGCGGGGCAAGAGACCCAGTACTTC	CATRIAGQETQYF
14	-	TRBD1	TRBV13	TRBJ2-5	TGTGCCAGCAGTTCCGGGACAGGGGAAGAGACCCAGTACTTC	CASSSGTGEETQYF
14	-	-	TRBV13	TRBJ1-1	TGTGCCAGCAGCTTGGAGGGCCTGAACACTGAAGCTTTCTTT	CASSLEGLNTEAFF
16	few	TRBD2	TRBV5-4	TRBJ2-5	TGTGCCAGCAGCTTGGGGGGTAGCGGGGGCGCAGAGACCCAGTACTTC	CASSLGGSGGAETQYF
18	-	-	TRBV19	TRBJ1-5	TGTGCCAGTAGTATCTCCCCGAGGACGGGGATAGGCAATCAGCCCCAGCATTTT	CASSISPRTGIGNQPQHF
13	-	-	TRBV7-3	TRBJ1-1	TGTGCCAGCAGGACGGACAGTTACGGTGAAGCTTTCTTT	CASRTDSYGEAFF
16	-	TRBD1	TRBV6-1	TRBJ2-4	TGTGCCAGCAGTGGAGATCACGGGACAGCGTCAAACATTCAGTACTTC	CASSGDHGTASNIQYF
16	-	-	TRBV18	TRBJ1-3	TGTGCCAGCTCACCACCTGGGGGCCGCTCTGGAAACACCATATATTTT	CASSPPGGRSGNTIYF
14	many	-	TRBV28	TRBJ1-6	TGTGCCGTCATCGGGAGCTCCTATAATTCACCCCTCCACTTT	CAVIGSSYNSPLHF